This T cell receptor (beta chain) was identified in a study of CD8 T cells in Susac syndrome. Turning to the study itself: At the time their blood was drawn, patients with Susac syndrome were either therapy-naive, on corticosteroids (with some of them also receiving intravenous immunoglobulin), or on intravenous immunoglobulin alone.

Trimming pared 0 bases from V and 5 bases from J, leaving 19 bases between. This CDR3 is 17 amino acids long. Germline CDR1 LGHNA, CDR2 YSLEER. Random hexamers served to reverse transcribe about 0.45 to 1 ug RNA. TCRdb ran MiXCR on the immunoSEQ multiplex PCR reads and lists one entry per CDR3 protein. The sample lists 70,000 to 100,000 distinct CDR3 sequences, roughly 95% occurring once. V usage is TRBV4-3 and J usage is TRBJ2-5; D is perhaps TRBD1 (5 bases). The TCR comes from a human donor with Susac syndrome. Material: CD8+ T cells from PBMCs. CDR3 loop: CASSQDSAGLGSETQYF. Here the CDR3 DNA reads TGCGCCAGCAGCCAAGATTCGGCAGGGCTGGGAAGCGAGACCCAGTACTTC.